Ten or more counts support the clone carrying this TCR beta chain. The source of the sample is a study of read filtering for tumor transcriptome and immune sequencing. Germline-derived CDR1 and CDR2 are SGHTA and FQGNSA. This CDR3 spans 15 amino acids. V was clipped by 1 base and J by 5 bases, with 11 bases between them. The library was built from about 400 ng RNA with molecular barcoded adaptors for alpha/delta and beta/gamma chains. TCRdb re-called the reads with MiXCR, one entry per CDR3 protein. This repertoire shows about 130,000 distinct CDR3 sequences, about 12% found once; its top ten account for 8.4%.

What was sequenced was a population of CD138-negative cells sorted from bone marrow. This sequence was found in a donor aged 40 or over with multiple myeloma. The gene calls are TRBV7-2 and TRBJ2-2; possibly TRBD2 for D (6 bases). The CDR3 nucleotides are TGTGCCAGCAGCTTAGTGCGGGGTCCAACCGGGGAGCTGTTTTTT. This gives the protein CASSLVRGPTGELFF.